This TCR beta chain was identified in a study of blood T cell repertoires in COVID-19. Whole-study context: T cells, B-cell-depleted T cells, or PBMCs supplied cDNA or gDNA.

Authors' processing steps: Reference gene primer amplification yielded estimated nucleated cell counts. Here immunoSEQ multiplex PCR was the method, and the copy in TCRdb shows in-frame clones only, minus some. Clone size and the V and J calls come from that table; the DNA yielded D and trimming. Of 75,000 to 95,000 clones detected, approximately 85% appear once; the ten largest clones hold roughly 27%. This CDR3 region has 13 residues. The V and J ends lost 5 bases and 6 bases, in that order; junction bases with no gene match: 3. Per germline, CDR1 MNHEY and CDR2 SVGAGI. Sequenced: peripheral blood. The genes are TRBV6-5 and TRBJ1-4; 7 bases are shared with TRBD1. This sequence was found in a human donor in a cohort sampled during active COVID-19. In DNA, the CDR3 is TGTGCCAGCAGTCGGGACAGCTATGAAAAACTGTTTTTT. This translates into CASSRDSYEKLFF.